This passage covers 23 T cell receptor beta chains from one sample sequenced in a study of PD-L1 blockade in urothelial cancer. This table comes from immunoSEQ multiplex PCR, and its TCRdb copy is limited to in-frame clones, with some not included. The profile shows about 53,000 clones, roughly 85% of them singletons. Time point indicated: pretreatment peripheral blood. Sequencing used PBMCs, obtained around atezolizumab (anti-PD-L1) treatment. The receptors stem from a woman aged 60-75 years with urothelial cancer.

CDR3 nucleotides: TGTGCCAGCAGCTTGTTGGGACAGGGGGAGGATAGCAATCAGCCCCAGCATTTT. It translates to CASSLLGQGEDSNQPQHF. The chain uses TRBV5-6 and TRBJ1-5, with 11 nucleotides matching TRBD1. CDR1 and CDR2 (germline): SGHDT, YYEEEE. CDR3 length: 18 residues. The junction had 6 bases not matched to a gene; V was cut back by 1 base and J by 0 bases.

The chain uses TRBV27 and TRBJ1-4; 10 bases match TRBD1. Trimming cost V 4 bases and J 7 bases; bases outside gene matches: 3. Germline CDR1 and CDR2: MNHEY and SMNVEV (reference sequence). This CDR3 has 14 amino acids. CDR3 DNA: TGTGCCAGCAGTTCTGACAGGGGGCTTGAAAAACTGTTTTTT. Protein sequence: CASSSDRGLEKLFF.

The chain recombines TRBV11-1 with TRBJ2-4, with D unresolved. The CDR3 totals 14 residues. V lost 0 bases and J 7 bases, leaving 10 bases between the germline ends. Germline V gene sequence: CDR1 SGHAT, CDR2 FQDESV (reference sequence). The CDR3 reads CASSLADRRNIQYF. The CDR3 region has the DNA TGTGCCAGCAGCTTAGCAGACCGCAGGAACATTCAGTACTTC.

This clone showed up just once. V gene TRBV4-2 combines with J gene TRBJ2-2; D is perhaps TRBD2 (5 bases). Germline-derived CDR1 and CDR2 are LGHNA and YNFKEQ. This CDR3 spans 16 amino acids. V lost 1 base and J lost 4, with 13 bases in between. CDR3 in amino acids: CASSQAGGGGTGELFF. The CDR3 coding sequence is TGTGCCAGCAGCCAAGCCGGAGGAGGTGGCACCGGGGAGCTGTTTTTT.

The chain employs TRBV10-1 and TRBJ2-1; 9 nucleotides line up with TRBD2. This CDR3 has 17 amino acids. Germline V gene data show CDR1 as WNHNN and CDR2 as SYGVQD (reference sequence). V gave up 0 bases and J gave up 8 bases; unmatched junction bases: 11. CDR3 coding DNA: TGCGCCAGCAGTGAGTCGCCCCGAGCGGGAGGAAAGTATGAGCAGTTCTTC. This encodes CASSESPRAGGKYEQFF.

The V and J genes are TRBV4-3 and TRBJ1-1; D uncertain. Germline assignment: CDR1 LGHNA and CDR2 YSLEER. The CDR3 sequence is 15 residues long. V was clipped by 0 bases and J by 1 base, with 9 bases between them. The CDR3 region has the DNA TGCGCCAGCAGCCAAGATAATGCGAAGAACACTGAAGCTTTCTTT. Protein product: CASSQDNAKNTEAFF.

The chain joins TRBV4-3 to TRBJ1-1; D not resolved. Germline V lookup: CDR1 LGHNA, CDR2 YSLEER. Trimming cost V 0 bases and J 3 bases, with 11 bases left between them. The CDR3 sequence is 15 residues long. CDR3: CASSQDVQDDTEAFF. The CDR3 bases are TGCGCCAGCAGCCAAGATGTGCAGGATGACACTGAAGCTTTCTTT.

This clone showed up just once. DNA for the CDR3: TGTGCCAGCAGCCTCCGGACTAGCGGGAGCGGCGAGCAGTACTTC. This translates into CASSLRTSGSGEQYF. The rearrangement links TRBV7-2 to TRBJ2-7; TRBD2 agrees at 13 bases. The CDR3 length is 15 residues. From germline, CDR1 is SGHTA and CDR2 FQGNSA. J gave up 6 bases and V 5 bases, and 7 bases lay outside the gene matches.

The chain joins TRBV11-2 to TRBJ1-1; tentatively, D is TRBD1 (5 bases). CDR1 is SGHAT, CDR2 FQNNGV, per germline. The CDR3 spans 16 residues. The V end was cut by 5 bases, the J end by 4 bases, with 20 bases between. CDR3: CASSLSLGRQFTEAFF. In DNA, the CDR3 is TGTGCCAGCAGCCTTAGTTTGGGTCGACAGTTCACTGAAGCTTTCTTT.

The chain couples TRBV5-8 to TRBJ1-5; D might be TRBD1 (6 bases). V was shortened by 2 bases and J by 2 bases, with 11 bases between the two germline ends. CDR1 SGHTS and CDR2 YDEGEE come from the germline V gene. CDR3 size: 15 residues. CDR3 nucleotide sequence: TGTGCCAGCAGCTTAACCAGGGGTGGCAATCAGCCCCAGCATTTT. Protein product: CASSLTRGGNQPQHF. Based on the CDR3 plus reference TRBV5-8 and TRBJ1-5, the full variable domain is EAGVTQSPTHLIKTRGQQATLRCSPISGHTSVYWYQQALGLGLQFLLWYDEGEERNRGNFPPRFSGRQFPNYSSELNVNALELEDSALYLCASSLTRGGNQPQHFGDGTRLSIL.

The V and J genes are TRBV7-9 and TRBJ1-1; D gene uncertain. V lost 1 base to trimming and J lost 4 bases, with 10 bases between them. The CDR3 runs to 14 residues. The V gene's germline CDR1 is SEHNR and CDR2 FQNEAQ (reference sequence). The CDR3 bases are TGTGCCAGCAGCTTAGGACACCCTCGCACTGAAGCTTTCTTT. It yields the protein CASSLGHPRTEAFF. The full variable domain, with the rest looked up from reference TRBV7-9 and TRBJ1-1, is DTGVSQNPRHKITKRGQNVTFRCDPISEHNRLYWYRQTLGQGPEFLTYFQNEAQLEKSRLLSDRFSAERPKGSFSTLEIQRTEQGDSAMYLCASSLGHPRTEAFFGQGTRLTVV.

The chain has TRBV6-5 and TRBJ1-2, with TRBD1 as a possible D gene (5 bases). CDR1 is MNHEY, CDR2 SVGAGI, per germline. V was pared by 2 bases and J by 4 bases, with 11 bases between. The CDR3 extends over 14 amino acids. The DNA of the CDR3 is TGTGCCAGCAGTTACCTGGGGCTGGGCTATGGCTACACCTTC. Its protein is CASSYLGLGYGYTF.

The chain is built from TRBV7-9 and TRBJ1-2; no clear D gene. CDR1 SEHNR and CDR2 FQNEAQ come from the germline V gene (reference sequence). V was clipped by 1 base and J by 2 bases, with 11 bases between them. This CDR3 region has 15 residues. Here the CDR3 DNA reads TGTGCCAGCAGCTTAGTATCCAGATTAAACTATGGCTACACCTTC. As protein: CASSLVSRLNYGYTF.

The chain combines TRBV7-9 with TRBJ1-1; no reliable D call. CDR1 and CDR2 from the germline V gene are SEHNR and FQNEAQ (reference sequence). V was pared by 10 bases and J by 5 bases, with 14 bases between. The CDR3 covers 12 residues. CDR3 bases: TGTGCCAACCCTGGAGTTGGAACTGAAGCTTTCTTT. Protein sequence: CANPGVGTEAFF.

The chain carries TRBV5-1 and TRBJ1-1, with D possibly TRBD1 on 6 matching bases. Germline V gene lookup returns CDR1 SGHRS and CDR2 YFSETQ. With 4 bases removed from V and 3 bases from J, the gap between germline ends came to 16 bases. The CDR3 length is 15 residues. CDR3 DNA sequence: TGCGCCAGCAGCGCCACACAGGGTTCGGACACTGAAGCTTTCTTT. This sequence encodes CASSATQGSDTEAFF.

The CDR3 protein is CASSRGTGQANYGYTF. As DNA, the CDR3 is TGTGCCAGCAGCCGGGGGACAGGACAAGCTAACTATGGCTACACCTTC. The gene calls are TRBV7-2 and TRBJ1-2; 8 bases match TRBD1. The CDR3 consists of 16 residues. CDR1 and CDR2 from the germline V gene are SGHTA and FQGNSA. The J segment lost 0 bases and the V segment lost 5 bases, leaving 8 bases of the junction unmatched.

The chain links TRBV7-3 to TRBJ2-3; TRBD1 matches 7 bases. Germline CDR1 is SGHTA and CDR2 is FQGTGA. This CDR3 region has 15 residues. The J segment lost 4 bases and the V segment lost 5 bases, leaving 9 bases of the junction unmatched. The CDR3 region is CASSPQQGRSDTQYF. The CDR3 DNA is TGTGCCAGCAGCCCGCAACAGGGGCGATCAGATACGCAGTATTTT. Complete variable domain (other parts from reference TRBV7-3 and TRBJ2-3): GAGVSQTPSNKVTEKGKYVELRCDPISGHTALYWYRQSLGQGPEFLIYFQGTGAADDSGLPNDRFFAVRPEGSVSTLKIQRTERGDSAVYLCASSPQQGRSDTQYFGPGTRLTVL.

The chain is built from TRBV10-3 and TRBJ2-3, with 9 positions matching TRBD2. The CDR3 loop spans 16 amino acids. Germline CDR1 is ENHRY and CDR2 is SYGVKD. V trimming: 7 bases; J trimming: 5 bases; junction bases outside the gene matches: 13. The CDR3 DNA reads TGTGCCATCAAGCAGGACGTGGTAGCGGGAGAAGATACGCAGTATTTT. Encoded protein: CAIKQDVVAGEDTQYF.

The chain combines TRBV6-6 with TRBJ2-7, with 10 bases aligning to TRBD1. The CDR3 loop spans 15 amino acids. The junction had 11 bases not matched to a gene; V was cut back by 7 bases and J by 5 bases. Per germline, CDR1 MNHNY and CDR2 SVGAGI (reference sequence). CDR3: CASTNRDRGRNEQYF. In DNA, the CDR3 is TGTGCCAGCACAAACCGGGACAGGGGACGCAACGAGCAGTACTTC.

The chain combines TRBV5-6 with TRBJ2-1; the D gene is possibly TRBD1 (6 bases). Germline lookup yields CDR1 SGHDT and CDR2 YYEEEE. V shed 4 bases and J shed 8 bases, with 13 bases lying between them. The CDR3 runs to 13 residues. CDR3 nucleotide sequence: TGTGCCAGCAGCCCAACAGGGAGCTATGAGCAGTTCTTC. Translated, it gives CASSPTGSYEQFF.

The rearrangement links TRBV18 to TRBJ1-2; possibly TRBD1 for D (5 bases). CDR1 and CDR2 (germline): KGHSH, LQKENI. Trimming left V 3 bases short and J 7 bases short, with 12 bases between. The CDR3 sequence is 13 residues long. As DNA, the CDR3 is TGTGCCAGCTCACCTTCCAGGGATCGTGGCTACACCTTC. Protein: CASSPSRDRGYTF.

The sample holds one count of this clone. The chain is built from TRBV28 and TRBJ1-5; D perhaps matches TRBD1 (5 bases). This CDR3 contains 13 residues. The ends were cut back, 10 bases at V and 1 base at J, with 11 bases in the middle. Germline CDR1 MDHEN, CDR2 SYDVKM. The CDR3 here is CATWGGSNQPQHF. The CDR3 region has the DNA TGTGCCACCTGGGGGGGAAGCAATCAGCCCCAGCATTTT.

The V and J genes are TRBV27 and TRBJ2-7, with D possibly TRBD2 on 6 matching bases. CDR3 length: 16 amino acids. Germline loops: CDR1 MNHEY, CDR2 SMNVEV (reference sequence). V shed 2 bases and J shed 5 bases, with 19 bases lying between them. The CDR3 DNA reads TGTGCCAGCAGTTTACACGCGGGGTCCATAATGAACGAGCAGTACTTC. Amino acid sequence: CASSLHAGSIMNEQYF.